What follows are 21 T cell receptor beta chains derived from one specimen sequenced in a study of radiotherapy plus CTLA-4 blockade in lung cancer. Some clones are missing from TCRdb's copy, which holds only in-frame ones; the method was immunoSEQ multiplex PCR. In the table there are 120,000 or so clones, 78% of which are singletons. The sample was peripheral blood, taken from a patient treated with radiotherapy plus ipilimumab. All receptors come from a human donor with non-small cell lung cancer who had a partial response to radiotherapy plus ipilimumab.

The chain has TRBV5-1 and TRBJ1-4; D may be TRBD1 (5 bases). V was trimmed by 2 bases and J by 8 bases, leaving 13 bases between them. Germline V gives CDR1 SGHRS, CDR2 YFSETQ. The CDR3 has 14 amino acids. The CDR3 protein is CASSFGQGREKLFF. The CDR3 DNA is TGCGCCAGCAGCTTCGGCCAGGGCAGAGAAAAACTGTTTTTT. Complete variable domain (other parts from reference TRBV5-1 and TRBJ1-4): KAGVTQTPRYLIKTRGQQVTLSCSPISGHRSVSWYQQTPGQGLQFLFEYFSETQRNKGNFPGRFSGRQFSNSRSEMNVSTLELGDSALYLCASSFGQGREKLFFGSGTQLSVL.

The chain uses TRBV7-8 and TRBJ2-6, with TRBD2 as a possible D gene (6 bases). Germline lookup yields CDR1 SGHVS and CDR2 FQNEAQ. V was shortened by 4 bases and J by 0 bases, with 16 bases between the two germline ends. The CDR3 length is 18 residues. The CDR3 loop reads CASSSQGTGTSGANVLTF. In DNA, the CDR3 is TGTGCCAGCAGCTCCCAAGGGACTGGGACCTCTGGGGCCAACGTCCTGACTTTC.

CDR3 amino acids: CASSLAGTGRANYGYTF. The CDR3 DNA reads as TGTGCCAGCAGCTTAGCTGGGACAGGACGAGCTAACTATGGCTACACCTTC. This chain uses TRBV7-2 with TRBJ1-2, with TRBD1 matching 8 bases. The V gene's germline CDR1 is SGHTA and CDR2 FQGNSA. The CDR3 loop spans 17 amino acids. Trimming took 0 bases from V and 0 from J; bases not matched to a gene: 6.

This chain connects TRBV5-6 to TRBJ1-1; D gene uncertain. Germline V gene data show CDR1 as SGHDT and CDR2 as YYEEEE. Trimming took off 4 bases at V and 6 bases at J, with 16 bases between the two ends. The CDR3 is made up of 14 amino acids. CDR3 protein: CASSAGAGIPEAFF. CDR3 coding DNA: TGTGCCAGCAGCGCGGGCGCCGGAATACCTGAAGCTTTCTTT.

This clone came up a few times. The chain employs TRBV6-6 and TRBJ1-2; D not resolved. There are 14 residues in the CDR3. Per germline, CDR1 MNHNY and CDR2 SVGAGI (reference sequence). V was shortened by 6 bases and J by 7 bases, with 18 bases between the two germline ends. CDR3 region: CASSQRGLPGGYTF. The CDR3 nucleotides are TGTGCCAGCAGCCAACGAGGCCTTCCCGGTGGCTACACCTTC.

The CDR3 sequence is CASSSGAGGVTDTQYF. The CDR3 DNA reads as TGCGCCAGCAGTTCGGGAGCGGGAGGGGTCACAGATACGCAGTATTTT. This chain joins TRBV5-1 and TRBJ2-3; 10 positions agree with TRBD2. The CDR3 contains 16 residues. With V trimmed by 5 bases and J by 2 bases, 8 bases remained unmatched. CDR1 SGHRS and CDR2 YFSETQ come from the germline V gene.

The chain carries TRBV7-9 and TRBJ1-2; D is unresolved. Trimming removed 4 bases at V and 8 bases at J, with 11 bases between. Germline V gene lookup returns CDR1 SEHNR and CDR2 FQNEAQ (reference sequence). The CDR3 is 12 residues long. CDR3 residues: CASSSRGLGYTF. The CDR3 nucleotides are TGTGCCAGCAGCTCCCGAGGGTTGGGCTACACCTTC.

Written as DNA, the CDR3 is TGTGCCAGCAGGCCAGGGGGCCGGCAGCCCCAGCATTTT. Its protein is CASRPGGRQPQHF. V is TRBV28 and J is TRBJ1-5; 8 nucleotides match TRBD1. There are 13 residues in the CDR3. Per germline, CDR1 MDHEN and CDR2 SYDVKM. V dropped 6 bases and J dropped 7; count of bases not matched to a gene: 5.

The V gene is TRBV7-2, the J gene TRBJ1-1; the D is unclear. Germline assignment: CDR1 SGHTA and CDR2 FQGNSA. V gave up 1 base and J gave up 2 bases, with 11 bases separating them. The CDR3 covers 15 residues. CDR3 residues: CASSLGDTPNTEAFF. CDR3 DNA: TGTGCCAGCAGCTTAGGCGACACTCCAAACACTGAAGCTTTCTTT.

The chain couples TRBV5-1 to TRBJ2-3; tentative D call: TRBD2 (5 bases). The germline V and J ends were trimmed by 2 bases and 2 bases, with 9 bases remaining between them. The CDR3 has 14 amino acids. Germline assignment: CDR1 SGHRS and CDR2 YFSETQ. CDR3 bases: TGCGCCAGCAGCTTTAGCGAGAACACAGATACGCAGTATTTT. The encoded protein is CASSFSENTDTQYF.

The chain recombines TRBV15 with TRBJ2-4; 14 bases match TRBD2. CDR3 length: 21 amino acids. Trimming removed 5 bases from V and 1 base from J; junction bases left unmatched: 16. The germline V gene encodes CDR1 LNHNV and CDR2 YYDKDF (reference sequence). The CDR3 spells CATSRGTSGSSLPGAKNIQYF. The CDR3 nucleotides are TGTGCCACCAGCCGAGGGACTAGCGGGAGCTCCCTCCCGGGGGCCAAAAACATTCAGTACTTC.

This clone has only a few counts. This sequence joins TRBV27 and TRBJ1-5; 9 bases fit TRBD1. CDR1 and CDR2 (germline): MNHEY, SMNVEV (reference sequence). The J segment lost 6 bases and the V segment lost 5 bases, leaving 8 bases of the junction unmatched. The CDR3 is made up of 15 amino acids. Here the CDR3 DNA reads TGTGCCAGCAGTCTTGGGGACAGGGAAGGTCAGCCCCAGCATTTT. It is translated as CASSLGDREGQPQHF.

The rearrangement links TRBV6-6 to TRBJ2-7, with D perhaps matching TRBD1 (6 bases). The CDR3 is made up of 14 amino acids. The germline gives CDR1 MNHNY, CDR2 SVGAGI (reference sequence). Trimming stripped 5 bases from V and 5 bases from J, with 16 bases between. CDR3 loop: CASSDPETGHEQYV. CDR3 coding DNA: TGTGCCAGCAGTGATCCCGAGACAGGTCACGAGCAGTACGTC.

This clone appeared a few times. J is TRBJ2-2 and V is TRBV4-1; no clear D. Germline loops: CDR1 MGHRA, CDR2 YSYEKL. V was clipped by 4 bases and J by 7 bases, with 10 bases between them. The CDR3 spans 13 residues. The CDR3 region has the DNA TGCGCCAGCAGCCGCCAGGTGGGCGGGGAGCTGTTTTTT. Its protein is CASSRQVGGELFF.

The V and J genes are TRBV18 and TRBJ2-5; 13 positions match TRBD2. With the DNA end fitting TRBJ2-7 better, the J assignment may be wrong. This CDR3 is 17 amino acids long. Germline CDR1 is KGHSH and CDR2 is LQKENI. CDR3 residues: CASSLLGLAGDTYEQYF. The DNA of the CDR3 is TGTGCCAGCTCACTGCTTGGACTAGCGGGGGACACCTACGAGCAGTACTTC.

This CDR3 is CAIRDRREISNEQFF. The DNA for the CDR3 is TGTGCCATCAGGGACCGGCGGGAGATATCCAATGAGCAGTTCTTC. This sequence joins TRBV10-3 and TRBJ2-1; 7 positions match TRBD2. The CDR3 extends over 15 amino acids. Per the germline V gene, CDR1 is ENHRY and CDR2 is SYGVKD. After removal of 6 bases from V and 6 bases from J, the junction contained 11 bases not matched to a gene.

The chain is built from TRBV9 and TRBJ2-1; tentative D call: TRBD2 (7 bases). The CDR3 is 15 residues long. Trimming shortened V by 0 bases and J by 4 bases, and 11 bases separated the two germline ends. CDR1 and CDR2 (germline): SGDLS, YYNGEE. CDR3 protein: CASSVDGGRYNEQFF. CDR3 bases: TGTGCCAGCAGCGTAGACGGGGGGCGGTACAATGAGCAGTTCTTC. Variable domain in full (rest from reference TRBV9 and TRBJ2-1): DSGVTQTPKHLITATGQRVTLRCSPRSGDLSVYWYQQSLDQGLQFLIQYYNGEERAKGNILERFSAQQFPDLHSELNLSSLELGDSALYFCASSVDGGRYNEQFFGPGTRLTVL.

The V call is TRBV28, the J call TRBJ1-5, with a possible D match to TRBD1 (5 bases). The CDR3 extends over 13 amino acids. The germline V gene has CDR1 MDHEN and CDR2 SYDVKM. The V end was cut by 5 bases, the J end by 6 bases, with 11 bases between. The CDR3 bases are TGTGCCAGCAGTCAGGGTTGGGGTCAGCCCCAGCATTTT. It yields the protein CASSQGWGQPQHF.

V usage is TRBV6-6 and J usage is TRBJ2-7; 7 nucleotides line up with TRBD1. This CDR3 has 14 residues. CDR1 and CDR2 (germline): MNHNY, SVGAGI (reference sequence). Trimming took 4 bases from V and 5 from J; bases not matched to a gene: 8. In nucleotides, the CDR3 is TGTGCCAGCAGTTCCGACAGGGTAACCAACGAGCAGTACTTC. Protein product: CASSSDRVTNEQYF.

This chain joins TRBV6-1 and TRBJ2-7; 8 nucleotides line up with TRBD2. Germline lookup yields CDR1 MNHNS and CDR2 SASEGT. The V and J ends lost 6 bases and 2 bases, in that order; junction bases with no gene match: 6. CDR3 size: 14 residues. The CDR3 coding sequence is TGTGCCAGCAGCCGAGGACTAGCCGCCTACGAGCAGTACTTC. This sequence encodes CASSRGLAAYEQYF.

This rearrangement joins TRBV6-1 to TRBJ2-1; 7 bases line up with TRBD2. The germline V gene has CDR1 MNHNS and CDR2 SASEGT. The CDR3 covers 15 residues. With V trimmed by 5 bases and J by 6 bases, 10 bases remained unmatched. The CDR3 DNA reads TGTGCCAGCAGTTGGATGGCGGGAGCTATCAATGAGCAGTTCTTC. This sequence encodes CASSWMAGAINEQFF.